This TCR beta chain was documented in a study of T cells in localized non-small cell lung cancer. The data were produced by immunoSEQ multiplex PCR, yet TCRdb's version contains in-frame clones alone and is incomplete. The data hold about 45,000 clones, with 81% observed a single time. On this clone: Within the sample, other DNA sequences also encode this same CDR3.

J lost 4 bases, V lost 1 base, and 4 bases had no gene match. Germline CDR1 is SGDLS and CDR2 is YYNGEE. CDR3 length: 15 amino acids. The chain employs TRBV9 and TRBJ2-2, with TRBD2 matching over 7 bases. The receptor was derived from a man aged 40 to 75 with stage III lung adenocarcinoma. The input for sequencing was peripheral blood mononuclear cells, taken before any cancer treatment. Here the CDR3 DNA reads TGTGCCAGCAGCGTAAATCCTAGCGGCACCGGGGAGCTGTTTTTT. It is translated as CASSVNPSGTGELFF.